Sequencing of this T cell receptor (beta chain) was carried out in a study of control samples from healthy donors and cancer patients. The protocol was immunoSEQ multiplex PCR, while the TCRdb copy is restricted to in-frame clones and leaves out a portion. The sample has 100,000 to 150,000 clones; more than 75% are singletons. This clone was recorded only once. V trimming: 4 bases; J trimming: 0 bases; junction bases outside the gene matches: 5. From germline, CDR1 is ENHRY and CDR2 SYGVKD. The CDR3 is 16 amino acids. The rearrangement joins TRBV10-3 to TRBJ1-4, with 7 nucleotides matching TRBD1. The sample taken for sequencing was blood. This clonotype originated in a young man in good health. This chain's CDR3 is CAISGGTATTNEKLFF. The CDR3 coding sequence is TGTGCCATCAGTGGCGGGACAGCTACAACTAATGAAAAACTGTTTTTT.